This record concerns one TCR beta chain sequence. Cells designated naive CD8 were CD45RO-negative and were positively selected for CCR7, with terminally differentiated effector memory CD45RA+ cells excluded. V lost 7 bases and J lost 1, with 7 bases in between. This CDR3 comprises 13 residues. CDR1 SGHTA and CDR2 FQGNSA come from the germline V gene. Libraries were prepared by immunoSEQ multiplex PCR; TCRdb keeps only in-frame clonotypes and omits some of them. The data hold around 2,000,000 clones, with about 95% observed a single time. The entry originates in a study of shared clonotypes between healthy human individuals.

The TCR sequence derives from a man between 18 and 29 years old in good health. The sample was naive CD8+ T cells sorted from blood. The chain uses TRBV7-2 and TRBJ2-2, with D unclear. Here the CDR3 DNA reads TGTGCCAGCACCCCTCTGAACACCGGGGAGCTGTTTTTT. Translated: CASTPLNTGELFF.